This T cell receptor beta chain appears in the sequencing data of a study of blood T cell repertoires in COVID-19 (dated by TCRdb to the early 2020s). At the level of the whole study: Samples covering the acute and convalescent phases of COVID-19 were provided by collaborators in the United States, Italy and Spain. The prospective study material was composed of cDNA or gDNA derived from T cells, B-cell-depleted T cells, or PBMCs. Deeply sampled blood TCRbeta repertoires from subjects exposed to, actively infected with, or recovered from COVID-19 were included in the dataset. The repertoires were released in a freely available public database intended as a resource for research on the immune response to SARS-CoV-2. The samples were drawn from the first 160 participants of the ongoing ImmuneRACE study and from over a thousand subjects provided by 6 global collaborators. Sample metadata almost always included a de-identified subject ID, COVID-19 status, age in years and sex. Where available, HLA class I and class II types were obtained from metadata supplied by the sample provider rather than from assay-based typing.

The germline V gene (reference sequence) specifies SGHNT as CDR1 and YYREEE as CDR2. The CDR3 goes from the cysteine to the phenylalanine over 13 residues. Only the CDR3 portion is preserved as DNA: 39 bases, with reading frame beginning at the first base. Trimming takes 0 bases from V and 4 bases from J, and the germline ends sit 8 bases apart. TCRbeta CDR3 regions were amplified from genomic DNA using the immunoSEQ Assay, a bias-controlled multiplex PCR. Regarding the original processing steps: Nucleated cell counts per sample were estimated from amplification of reference gene primers within the assay. To quantify the absolute abundance of each unique TCRbeta CDR3 rearrangement, sequence reads were collapsed and filtered. For each sample, productive Simpson clonality was calculated as the square root of Simpson's diversity index over productive rearrangements. In its TCRdb copy, this immuneACCESS table keeps in-frame sequences only and misses some clones. Where compared with another copy, unresolved V genes explain less than half of these, and the others have no known cause. V and J calls and clone size are copied from that table; D and trimming were computed from the DNA. For this sample the table gives 310,000 or so clones, of which about 91% were detected only once. Of the sample, more than 8.5% is held by the ten largest clones.

As regards this clone: There is no known antigen for this receptor. One base away there is no much larger clone; base qualities are not given.

Enrolling through a virtual design, the prospective study's participants ranged in age from roughly 18 to 95 years and lived across 24 United States geographic areas. Cohort assignment in the prospective study relied on participant-reported clinical history from a screening survey and a study questionnaire. ImmuneRACE Cohort 3 recovered participants were defined by two consecutive negative NP/OP PCR tests, healthcare professional clearance, or symptom resolution. In the prospective study, mobile phlebotomists collected whole blood, serum and a nasopharyngeal or oropharyngeal swab from each participant. Prospective study participants could optionally give additional blood draws and questionnaires over an approximately 2-month period. Prospective study blood samples were shipped either frozen or at room temperature before DNA extraction. General conclusions and limits of the study: The amount of clinical and demographic metadata varied by source and participant and was provided uncurated.

Sequencing was performed on PBMCs or T cells enriched from blood (not recorded which). This receptor was obtained from a woman between 18 and 30 years old who had recovered from COVID-19. The chain joins TRBV5-4 to TRBJ2-7, with the D gene call left open. The DNA is as follows: TGTGCCAGCAGCTTGGAAAGGCGGTACGAGCAGTACTTC. Its amino acids are CASSLERRYEQYF. Reference TRBV5-4 and TRBJ2-7 proteins supply the regions before and after the CDR3; the full variable domain is: ETGVTQSPTHLIKTRGQQVTLRCSSQSGHNTVSWYQQALGQGPQFIFQYYREEENGRGNFPPRFSGLQFPNYSSELNVNALELDDSALYLCASSLERRYEQYFGPGTRLTVT.